This is a list of T cell receptor beta chains from one sample in a study of cytomegalovirus exposure and HLA in healthy donors. The method was immunoSEQ multiplex PCR; TCRdb's version includes in-frame clones alone and lacks a portion of them. The sample consists of 110,000 or so clones, around 86% of them appearing once. Sequenced input: PBMCs. The origin of the receptors is a man aged 18 to 29 in good health and CMV-seronegative. CDR3s include the opening cysteine and the closing phenylalanine or tryptophan. D genes are given only for firm matches.

TRBV11-3	NA	TRBJ2-2	CASSLGLEKSTGELFF
TRBV30	TRBD2	TRBJ2-6	CAWSVPRLAGGRRGANVLTF
TRBV7-9	NA	TRBJ2-3	CASSLTGDTQYF
TRBV25-1	NA	TRBJ1-1	CASSPLLAGDTEAFF
TRBV6-1	TRBD1	TRBJ1-5	CASSPRQGDQPQHF
TRBV29-1	TRBD1	TRBJ2-7	CSVVVRDSGYEQYF
TRBV6-5	NA	TRBJ2-3	CASSLNQAPTDTQYF
TRBV25-1	TRBD1	TRBJ1-2	CASSELTGVYGYTF
TRBV5-1	TRBD2	TRBJ2-1	CASSLVVLAGGNEQFF
TRBV11-2	TRBD1	TRBJ2-7	CASSLSGGASQQYF
TRBV6-5	TRBD1	TRBJ1-3	CASSGQGRGNTIYF
TRBV30	NA	TRBJ1-2	CAWSATGSYGYTF
TRBV5-4	NA	TRBJ1-5	CASSLQGTSNQPQHF
TRBV7-6	TRBD2	TRBJ2-3	CASSPGTSGRTDTQYF
TRBV9	TRBD1	TRBJ1-1	CASSEGRTGGLGTEAFF
TRBV7-6	NA	TRBJ1-2	CASSPVSYGYTF
TRBV5-1	TRBD2	TRBJ2-2	CASSFSGGANTGELFF
TRBV30	TRBD1	TRBJ1-1	CAWSTTGGGTEAFF
TRBV28	TRBD1	TRBJ1-1	CASRTPGQGSTEAFF
TRBV13	TRBD1	TRBJ1-4	CASSARQGRGEKLFF
TRBV7-9	TRBD1	TRBJ2-7	CASSSRAGGNEQYF
TRBV11-2	NA	TRBJ1-3	CASSLAAVSGNTIYF
TRBV2	NA	TRBJ2-7	CASTPDSYEQYF
TRBV5-1	TRBD1	TRBJ2-6	CASSPELRTGPGANVLTF
TRBV25-1	TRBD1	TRBJ2-5	CASSDRLRGPQETQYF
TRBV28	TRBD1	TRBJ1-1	CASRRTGTGAFTNTEAFF
TRBV2	NA	TRBJ1-2	CASPRGYTF
TRBV6-1	TRBD2	TRBJ2-3	CASRPGLYTDTQYF
TRBV5-1	NA	TRBJ1-3	CASREGSSGNTIYF
TRBV5-6	TRBD1	TRBJ1-5	CASSPGQGGQPQHF
TRBV10-3	TRBD1	TRBJ2-1	CAISEGTGANEQFF
TRBV7-2	TRBD2	TRBJ2-3	CASRPSGARTDTQYF
TRBV30	TRBD1	TRBJ1-4	CAWRTGQATNEKLFF
TRBV5-1	NA	TRBJ1-5	CASSLGGYSNQPQHF
TRBV10-3	NA	TRBJ1-2	CAITATGNVAYGYTF
TRBV27	TRBD2	TRBJ2-1	CASSSLLGGGAVNEQFF
TRBV5-1	NA	TRBJ1-2	CASSLGLGLPRRGYTF
TRBV27	NA	TRBJ1-2	CASSPQLTGFYGYTF
TRBV9	TRBD1	TRBJ1-2	CASSVGQGAVGYTF
TRBV6-5	NA	TRBJ1-1	CASSYRLVNTEAFF
TRBV6-1	NA	TRBJ1-3	CASSALTGTGNTIYF
TRBV30	TRBD1	TRBJ2-5	CAWSPSDRVVETQYF
TRBV4-1	TRBD2	TRBJ2-3	CASSQAPLAGNTDTQYF
TRBV7-9	TRBD1	TRBJ1-1	CASSSRDSMNTEAFF
TRBV15	TRBD1	TRBJ2-7	CATSDDRVSYEQYF
TRBV5-6	NA	TRBJ2-5	CASSRGGRETQYF
TRBV4-2	NA	TRBJ2-5	CASSQDRQANQETQYF
TRBV2	NA	TRBJ2-4	CATLAKNIQYF
TRBV6-1	TRBD1	TRBJ1-3	CASSGGQGSGNTIYF
TRBV12-1	NA	TRBJ2-1	CASSLTKPGGSYNEQFF